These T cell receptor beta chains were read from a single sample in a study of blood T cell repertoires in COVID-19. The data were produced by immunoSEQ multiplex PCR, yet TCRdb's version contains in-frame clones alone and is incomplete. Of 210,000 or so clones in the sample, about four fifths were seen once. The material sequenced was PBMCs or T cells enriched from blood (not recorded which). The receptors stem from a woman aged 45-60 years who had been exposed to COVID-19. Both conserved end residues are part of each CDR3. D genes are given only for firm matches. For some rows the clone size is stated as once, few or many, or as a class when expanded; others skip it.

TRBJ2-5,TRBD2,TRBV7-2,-,CASSPALGGGQETQYF,TGTGCCAGCAGCCCCGCCCTTGGGGGGGGGCAAGAGACCCAGTACTTC
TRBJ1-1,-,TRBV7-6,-,CASSFLGVGNTEAFF,TGTGCCAGCAGCTTTCTGGGAGTGGGGAACACTGAAGCTTTCTTT
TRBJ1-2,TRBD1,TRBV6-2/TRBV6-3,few,CASSTWDREGYTF,TGTGCCAGCAGTACATGGGACAGGGAAGGCTACACCTTC
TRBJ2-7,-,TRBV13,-,CASSLEEGEQYF,TGTGCCAGCAGCTTAGAGGAGGGCGAGCAGTACTTC
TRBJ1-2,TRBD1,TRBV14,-,CASSQVAGGAGGYTF,TGTGCCAGCAGCCAAGTTGCAGGGGGCGCCGGTGGCTACACCTTC
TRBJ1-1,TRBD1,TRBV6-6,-,CASSTTGGNTEAFF,TGTGCCAGCAGTACTACAGGGGGGAACACTGAAGCTTTCTTT
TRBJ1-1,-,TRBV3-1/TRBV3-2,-,CASSANRANTEAFF,TGTGCCAGCAGCGCTAACAGGGCCAACACTGAAGCTTTCTTT
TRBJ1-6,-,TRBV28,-,CASSLWRAGDRASPLHF,TGTGCCAGCAGTTTATGGCGGGCAGGCGATAGAGCTTCACCCCTCCACTTT
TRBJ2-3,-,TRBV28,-,CASNEFSTDTQYF,TGTGCCAGCAACGAGTTTAGCACAGATACGCAGTATTTT
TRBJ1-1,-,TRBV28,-,CASSPSGRRGTEAFF,TGTGCCAGCAGTCCATCTGGAAGGAGAGGGACAGAAGCTTTCTTT
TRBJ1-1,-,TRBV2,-,CASSERGHPSYQAFF,TGTGCCAGCAGTGAAAGAGGACACCCAAGTTACCAAGCTTTCTTT
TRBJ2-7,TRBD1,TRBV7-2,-,CASSLDSGTGPGEQYF,TGTGCCAGCAGCTTAGATTCCGGGACAGGGCCCGGCGAGCAGTACTTC
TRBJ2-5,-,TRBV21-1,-,CASSTSLGAGSGETQYF,TGTGCCAGCAGTACCTCTCTGGGGGCAGGGAGTGGAGAGACCCAGTACTTC
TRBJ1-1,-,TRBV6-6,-,CASSTQTGRDTEAFF,TGTGCCAGCAGTACCCAAACAGGGAGGGACACTGAAGCTTTCTTT
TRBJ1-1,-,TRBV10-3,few,CAISGQERDTEAFF,TGTGCCATCAGTGGCCAGGAGAGGGACACTGAAGCTTTCTTT
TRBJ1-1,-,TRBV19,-,CASSLTGGLTEAFF,TGTGCCAGTAGCCTCACGGGGGGGCTGACTGAAGCTTTCTTT
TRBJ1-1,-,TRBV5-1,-,CASTRSGTNMNTEAFF,TGCGCCAGCACTAGATCCGGGACAAACATGAACACTGAAGCTTTCTTT
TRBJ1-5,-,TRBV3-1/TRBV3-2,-,CASSQGGPAVISNQPQHF,TGTGCCAGCAGCCAAGGGGGCCCAGCCGTTATTAGCAATCAGCCCCAGCATTTT
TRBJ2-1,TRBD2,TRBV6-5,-,CASSPFRAGGVEQFF,TGTGCCAGCAGTCCTTTTAGGGCGGGAGGAGTTGAGCAGTTCTTC
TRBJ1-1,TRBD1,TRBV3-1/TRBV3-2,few,CASSLHRGRRPFF,TGTGCCAGCAGCCTCCACAGGGGGAGGAGGCCTTTCTTT
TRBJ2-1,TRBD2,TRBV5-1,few,CASSLRPGGTNEQFF,TGCGCCAGCAGCTTGCGGCCGGGGGGGACCAATGAGCAGTTCTTC
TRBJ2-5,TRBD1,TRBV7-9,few,CASSQLSGGATQYF,TGTGCCAGCAGCCAACTTTCAGGGGGCGCGACCCAGTACTTC
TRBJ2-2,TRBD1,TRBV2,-,CASRTGHTGELFF,TGTGCCTCTCGGACAGGGCACACCGGGGAGCTGTTTTTT
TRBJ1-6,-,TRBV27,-,CASSLTGKNSPLHF,TGTGCCAGCAGTCTAACAGGGAAGAATTCACCCCTCCACTTT
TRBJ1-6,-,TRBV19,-,CASSMGRNSPLHF,TGTGCCAGTAGTATGGGGAGGAATTCACCCCTCCACTTT
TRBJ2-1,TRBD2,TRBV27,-,CASSPLTGTSITAGEQFF,TGTGCCAGCAGTCCACTCACCGGGACTAGCATTACCGCCGGTGAGCAGTTCTTC
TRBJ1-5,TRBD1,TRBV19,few,CASSIYLRTGDQPQHF,TGTGCCAGTAGCATATACCTAAGGACAGGGGACCAGCCCCAGCATTTT
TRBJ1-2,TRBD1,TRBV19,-,CASSTTGAGIYGYTF,TGTGCCAGTAGTACTACAGGGGCCGGAATCTATGGCTACACCTTC
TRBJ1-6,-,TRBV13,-,CASSLESLSGNSPLHF,TGTGCCAGCAGCTTAGAAAGCCTATCCGGTAATTCACCCCTCCACTTT
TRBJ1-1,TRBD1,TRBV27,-,CASRIRPGTGAEAFF,TGTGCCAGCAGAATTCGCCCCGGGACAGGGGCTGAAGCTTTCTTT
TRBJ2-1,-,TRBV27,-,CAAGNRYNEQFF,TGTGCCGCAGGGAATAGGTACAATGAGCAGTTCTTC
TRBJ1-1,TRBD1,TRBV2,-,CASSADRDTEAFF,TGTGCCAGCAGCGCGGACAGGGACACTGAAGCTTTCTTT
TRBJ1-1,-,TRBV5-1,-,CASSLAGATEAFF,TGCGCCAGCAGCTTGGCAGGGGCTACTGAAGCTTTCTTT
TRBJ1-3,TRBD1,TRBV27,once,CASSDRGRAGNTIYF,TGTGCCAGCAGTGACAGGGGGCGAGCGGGAAACACCATATATTTT
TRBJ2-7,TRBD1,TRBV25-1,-,CASSENRQGAHEQYF,TGTGCCAGCAGTGAAAATCGACAGGGGGCCCACGAGCAGTACTTC
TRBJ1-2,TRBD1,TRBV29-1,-,CSVERDRGMGGYTF,TGCAGCGTTGAACGGGACAGGGGGATGGGTGGCTACACCTTC
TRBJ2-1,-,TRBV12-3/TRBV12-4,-,CASSLTREQFF,TGTGCCAGCAGTTTAACTCGGGAGCAGTTCTTC
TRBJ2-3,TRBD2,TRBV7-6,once,CASSLGDYESDTQYF,TGTGCCAGCAGCTTAGGGGACTATGAGTCAGATACGCAGTATTTT
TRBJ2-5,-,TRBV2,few,CASIGRGPKETQYF,TGTGCCAGCATAGGGCGGGGGCCGAAAGAGACCCAGTACTTC
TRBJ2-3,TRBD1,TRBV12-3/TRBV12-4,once,CASSHRDRDTQYF,TGTGCCAGCAGTCACCGGGACAGAGATACGCAGTATTTT
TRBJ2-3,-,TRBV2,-,CASSGQPTSTDTQYF,TGTGCCAGCAGTGGACAGCCCACTAGCACAGATACGCAGTATTTT
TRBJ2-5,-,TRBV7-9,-,CASSPPRGIQETQYF,TGTGCCAGCAGTCCCCCCAGGGGAATCCAAGAGACCCAGTACTTC
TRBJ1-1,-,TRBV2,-,CASSTGNTEAFF,TGTGCCAGCAGTACAGGGAACACTGAAGCTTTCTTT
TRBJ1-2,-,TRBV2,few,CASSDYQGPYGYTF,TGTGCCAGCAGTGATTACCAGGGTCCTTATGGCTACACCTTC
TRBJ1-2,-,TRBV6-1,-,CASSERGNYGYTF,TGTGCCAGCAGTGAGCGGGGCAACTATGGCTACACCTTC
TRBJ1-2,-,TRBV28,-,CASSFLETGGYGYTF,TGTGCCAGCAGTTTCTTAGAGACGGGAGGCTATGGCTACACCTTC
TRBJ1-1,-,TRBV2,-,CASNQGMVNTEAFF,TGTGCCAGCAATCAGGGGATGGTGAACACTGAAGCTTTCTTT
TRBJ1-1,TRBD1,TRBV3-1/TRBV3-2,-,CASSAYRGTEAFF,TGTGCCAGCTCCGCGTACAGGGGCACTGAAGCTTTCTTT
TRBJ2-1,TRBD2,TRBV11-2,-,CASSLEIAGGSFGEQFF,TGTGCCAGCAGCTTGGAAATAGCGGGGGGTAGCTTTGGTGAGCAGTTCTTC
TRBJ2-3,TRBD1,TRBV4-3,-,CASSQDYRGGDTQYF,TGCGCCAGCAGCCAAGATTACAGGGGTGGAGATACGCAGTATTTT
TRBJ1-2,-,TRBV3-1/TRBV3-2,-,CASSQGGLEHHGYTF,TGTGCCAGCAGCCAAGGCGGATTGGAACATCATGGCTACACCTTC
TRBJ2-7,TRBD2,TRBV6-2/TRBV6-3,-,CASSYSSPGLAHEQYF,TGTGCCAGCAGTTACTCCTCACCGGGACTAGCGCACGAGCAGTACTTC
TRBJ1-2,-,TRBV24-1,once,CATSDTANYGYTF,TGTGCCACCAGTGATACGGCTAACTATGGCTACACCTTC
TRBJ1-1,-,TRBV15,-,CATSSPPAGAGQAFF,TGTGCCACCAGCAGTCCCCCCGCAGGGGCCGGGCAGGCTTTCTTT
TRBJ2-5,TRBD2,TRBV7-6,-,CASSLLASGGYKETQYF,TGTGCCAGCAGCTTACTAGCGAGCGGGGGCTACAAAGAGACCCAGTACTTC
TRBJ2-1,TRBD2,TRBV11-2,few,CASSLDRISGLEVRFF,TGTGCCAGCAGCTTAGATCGAATTTCGGGACTAGAAGTTCGGTTCTTC
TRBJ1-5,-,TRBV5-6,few,CASSSDNQPQHF,TGTGCCAGCAGCTCAGACAATCAGCCCCAGCATTTT
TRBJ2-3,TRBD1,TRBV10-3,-,CAIRKGTGGRTDTQYF,TGTGCCATCAGGAAGGGGACAGGGGGGCGCACAGATACGCAGTATTTT
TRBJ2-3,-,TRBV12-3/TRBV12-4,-,CASSLKAITQYF,TGTGCCAGCAGTTTAAAAGCAATAACGCAGTATTTT
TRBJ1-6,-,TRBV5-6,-,CASSSPPGRDNSPLHF,TGTGCCAGCAGCTCGCCCCCAGGGCGGGACAATTCACCCCTCCACTTT